The 11 T cell receptor beta chains listed next were all sequenced from one sample in a study of lymphopenia after photon versus proton radiotherapy. Generated by immunoSEQ multiplex PCR, the TCRdb table keeps only in-frame clones and is missing some. There are just over 25,000 clones in the sample; around 83% occur only once, and around 4.9% lies in the top ten. This specimen consisted of peripheral blood, obtained from a patient treated with photon-based radiotherapy. The source is a man aged 25-40 years with gastric cancer.

V is TRBV19 and J is TRBJ1-5; 7 bases align to TRBD1. Germline CDR1 and CDR2: LNHDA and SQIVND (reference sequence). V trimming: 6 bases; J trimming: 1 base; junction bases outside the gene matches: 6. This CDR3 has 15 amino acids. CDR3 region: CASSLDRESNQPQHF. The CDR3 region has the DNA TGTGCCAGTAGCCTTGACAGGGAGAGCAATCAGCCCCAGCATTTT.

The chain has TRBV6-6 and TRBJ1-1; tentative D call: TRBD1 (5 bases). CDR1 and CDR2 (germline): MNHNY, SVGAGI (reference sequence). Trimming pared 5 bases from V and 3 bases from J, leaving 19 bases between. The CDR3 is made up of 16 amino acids. CDR3 sequence reads: CASSPKRGSKDTEAFF. The CDR3 bases are TGTGCCAGCAGTCCGAAGCGGGGGTCTAAGGACACTGAAGCTTTCTTT.

This rearrangement joins TRBV9 to TRBJ2-5; D ambiguous. The CDR3 length is 14 residues. Germline V gene sequence: CDR1 SGDLS, CDR2 YYNGEE. Trimming cost V 2 bases and J 1 base, with 9 bases left between them. The CDR3 nucleotides read TGTGCCAGCAGCGTCCGGGCTACCCAAGAGACCCAGTACTTC. Its protein product is CASSVRATQETQYF. Supplemented by reference TRBV9 and TRBJ2-5, the full variable domain reads DSGVTQTPKHLITATGQRVTLRCSPRSGDLSVYWYQQSLDQGLQFLIQYYNGEERAKGNILERFSAQQFPDLHSELNLSSLELGDSALYFCASSVRATQETQYFGPGTRLLVL.

This chain links TRBV9 with TRBJ1-6; D is ambiguous. The V gene's germline CDR1 is SGDLS and CDR2 YYNGEE. The CDR3 spans 13 residues. Trimming stripped 3 bases from V and 5 bases from J, with 6 bases between. CDR3 protein: CASSDTDNSPLHF. The CDR3 DNA reads as TGTGCCAGCAGCGACACGGATAATTCACCCCTCCACTTT.

The chain links TRBV5-1 to TRBJ2-3; no clear D gene. V lost 4 bases, J lost 2 bases, and 17 bases lay in between. The CDR3 length is 16 residues. Germline CDR1 SGHRS, CDR2 YFSETQ. The CDR3 DNA reads TGCGCCAGCAGCCCAGACCCAACACGATCCACAGATACGCAGTATTTT. This gives the protein CASSPDPTRSTDTQYF.

The CDR3 nucleotides read TGCAGCGTTGGAGGGAGCAATGAGCAGTTCTTC. Translating gives CSVGGSNEQFF. This rearrangement joins TRBV29-1 to TRBJ2-1, with TRBD2 as a possible D gene (5 bases). V was clipped by 4 bases and J by 6 bases, with 7 bases between them. Germline V gene sequence: CDR1 SQVTM, CDR2 ANQGSEA. The CDR3 consists of 11 residues.

The V and J genes are TRBV28 and TRBJ1-2, with 11 bases identical to TRBD1. V was pared by 5 bases and J by 8 bases, with 1 base of the junction left unmatched. The CDR3 runs to 12 residues. The germline V gene has CDR1 MDHEN and CDR2 SYDVKM. The CDR3 DNA is TGTGCCAGCAGTGGGACAGGGGGGGGCTACACCTTC. Translation gives CASSGTGGGYTF.

This clone was detected only a few times. The chain links TRBV5-1 to TRBJ2-1; D remains ambiguous. Trimming took off 2 bases at V and 0 bases at J, with 9 bases between the two ends. The germline CDR1 and CDR2 sequences are SGHRS and YFSETQ. This CDR3 has 15 amino acids. CDR3 protein: CASSFSVGSYNEQFF. DNA of the CDR3: TGCGCCAGCAGCTTCTCGGTGGGCTCCTACAATGAGCAGTTCTTC.

This chain joins TRBV19 and TRBJ2-7; D is undetermined. The CDR3 spans 14 residues. Trimming cost V 4 bases and J 0 bases, with 10 bases left between them. Germline V gives CDR1 LNHDA, CDR2 SQIVND (reference sequence). CDR3 in amino acids: CASSTRHSSYEQYF. CDR3 DNA: TGTGCCAGTAGTACGAGACACAGCTCCTACGAGCAGTACTTC.

This clone is a singleton in its sample. The chain is built from TRBV29-1 and TRBJ1-1, with D maybe TRBD1 (6 bases). This CDR3 is 11 amino acids long. Germline CDR1 is SQVTM and CDR2 is ANQGSEA. Trimming removed 5 bases from V and 5 bases from J, with 9 bases in between. CDR3 region: CSVQQGTEAFF. The CDR3 coding sequence is TGCAGCGTTCAACAGGGTACTGAAGCTTTCTTT.

The genes are TRBV6-6 and TRBJ2-7; tentatively, D is TRBD1 (6 bases). Germline V lookup: CDR1 MNHNY, CDR2 SVGAGI (reference sequence). The CDR3 has 14 residues. With 2 bases removed from V and 3 bases from J, the gap between germline ends came to 11 bases. For the CDR3, the DNA is TGTGCCAGCAGTTACGGCAGGGGAATCTACGAGCAGTACTTC. It specifies CASSYGRGIYEQYF.